This T cell receptor (beta chain) derives from a study of cytomegalovirus exposure and HLA in healthy donors. Study conclusions and caveats: A prior analysis recorded that most TCR beta V segments were productive about 87% or about 30% of the time. By a later analysis, the bulk of CMV-associated TCR beta chains appeared HLA-restricted. Presence/absence analyses treated sequencing depth as roughly uniform across donors.

The PCR used 60 Vbeta and 13 Jbeta primers. Some clones are missing from TCRdb's copy, which holds only in-frame ones; the method was immunoSEQ multiplex PCR. The sample contains around 150,000 clones, under 75% of which appear only once. This CDR3 spans 16 amino acids. Germline CDR1 and CDR2: MNHEY and SMNVEV (reference sequence). Trimming took off 5 bases at V and 5 bases at J, with 18 bases between the two ends. Concerning this clone: The antigen is unknown.

The origin of this receptor is a man aged 40-55 years in good health and CMV-seropositive. Sequenced sample: PBMCs. The V gene is TRBV27, the J gene TRBJ1-4; perhaps TRBD1 as D (6 bases). CDR3 sequence: CASSPNAQGLNEKLFF. For the CDR3, the DNA is TGTGCCAGCAGTCCCAACGCACAGGGCCTAAATGAAAAACTGTTTTTT.